This T cell receptor (beta chain) was sequenced in a study of blood T cell repertoires in COVID-19. In the study overall: The United States, Italy and Spain provided the acute and convalescent COVID-19 samples.

Method: immunoSEQ multiplex PCR; TCRdb's copy keeps in-frame clones and lacks some. The table lists about 76,000 clones, around nine tenths of them singletons. Germline V gene data show CDR1 as GTSNPN and CDR2 as SVGIG (reference sequence). V gave up 0 bases and J gave up 4 bases; unmatched junction bases: 6. The CDR3 covers 16 residues. The origin of this receptor is a man aged 30 to 39 with acute or convalescent COVID-19. Sequencing was done on a sample of peripheral blood. The J gene is TRBJ2-4, the V gene TRBV30; 10 bases fit TRBD1. The CDR3 bases are TGTGCCTGGAGTGTAAGGGGACAGGGGTTTAAAAACATTCAGTACTTC. Residues: CAWSVRGQGFKNIQYF.